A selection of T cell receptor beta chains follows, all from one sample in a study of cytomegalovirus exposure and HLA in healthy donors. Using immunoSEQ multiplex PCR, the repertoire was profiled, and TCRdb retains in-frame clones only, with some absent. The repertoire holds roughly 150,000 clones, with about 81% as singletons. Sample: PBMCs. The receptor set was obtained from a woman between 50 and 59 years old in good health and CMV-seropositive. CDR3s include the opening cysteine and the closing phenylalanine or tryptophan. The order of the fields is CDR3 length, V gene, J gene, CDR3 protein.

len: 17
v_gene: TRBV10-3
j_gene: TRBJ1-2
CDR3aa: CAISETRQGPSSYGYTF

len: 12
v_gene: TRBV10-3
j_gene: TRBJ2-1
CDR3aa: CAIREDRGEQFF

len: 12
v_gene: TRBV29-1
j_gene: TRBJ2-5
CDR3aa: CSVKTGAETQYF

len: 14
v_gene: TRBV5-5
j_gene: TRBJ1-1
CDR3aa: CASSLIRGSTEAFF

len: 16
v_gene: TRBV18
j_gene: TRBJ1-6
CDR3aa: CASSPIGDTDNSPLHF

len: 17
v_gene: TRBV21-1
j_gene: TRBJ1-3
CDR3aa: CAGSKERSHYSGNTIYF

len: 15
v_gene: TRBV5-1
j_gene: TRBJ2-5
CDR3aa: CASSLDRGSQETQYF

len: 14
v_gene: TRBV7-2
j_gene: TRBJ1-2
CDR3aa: CASSWDRVGYGYTF

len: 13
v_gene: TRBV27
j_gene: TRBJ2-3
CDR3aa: CASGILSGDTQYF

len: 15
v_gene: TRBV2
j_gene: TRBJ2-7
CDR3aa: CASSIASGATCEQYF